This T cell receptor beta chain originates from a study of shared clonotypes between healthy human individuals. The protocol was immunoSEQ multiplex PCR, while the TCRdb copy is restricted to in-frame clones and leaves out a portion. The sample yields some 2.4 million clones, more than 85% seen once. Study results and caveats: Expectations were that clonotype sharing among donors would be affected by sequencing depth.

To note about this clone: Its cognate antigen is unknown. This same CDR3 is encoded by further DNA sequences in the sample.

Every contributor of samples was a Caucasian grown-up residing in Nashville, Tennessee. This CDR3 is built from 15 residues. Germline V gene sequence: CDR1 SGHRS, CDR2 YFSETQ. The V gene lost 0 bases and the J gene lost 4 bases, with 13 bases spanning the gap. The sequence was obtained from a man aged 18-30 years in good health. Some clones in this sample may be carry-over from other donors' samples. The genes are TRBV5-1 and TRBJ1-1; TRBD1 is a possible D gene (5 bases). Material for sequencing was naive CD4+ T cells from PBMCs. Indicated subset: CD45RA+ positively selected. CDR3 DNA sequence: TGCGCCAGCAGCTTGGTGGTAGGCGGGACCACTGAAGCTTTCTTT. This gives the protein CASSLVVGGTTEAFF. The entire variable domain, with the rest obtained from reference TRBV5-1 and TRBJ1-1, is as follows: KAGVTQTPRYLIKTRGQQVTLSCSPISGHRSVSWYQQTPGQGLQFLFEYFSETQRNKGNFPGRFSGRQFSNSRSEMNVSTLELGDSALYLCASSLVVGGTTEAFFGQGTRLTVV.